This TCR beta chain was profiled in a study of cytomegalovirus exposure and HLA in healthy donors. CDR1 MNHNS and CDR2 SASEGT come from the germline V gene. This CDR3 is built from 16 residues. V lost 1 base, J lost 10 bases, and 15 bases stayed unmatched. This clone occurred once. 60 Vbeta and 13 Jbeta primers were used in PCR. Assay: immunoSEQ multiplex PCR; the TCRdb copy retains only in-frame clones and omits some. The sample includes 90,000 to 150,000 clones, around three quarters of them seen just once. This sequence was found in a man aged 50-60 years in good health and CMV-seropositive. Sequenced material: PBMCs. The chain links TRBV6-1 to TRBJ1-2, with TRBD1 matching 7 bases. This CDR3 reads CASSEDTNYRGGLYTF. In nucleotides, the CDR3 is TGTGCCAGCAGTGAAGATACCAATTACAGGGGTGGACTCTACACCTTC.